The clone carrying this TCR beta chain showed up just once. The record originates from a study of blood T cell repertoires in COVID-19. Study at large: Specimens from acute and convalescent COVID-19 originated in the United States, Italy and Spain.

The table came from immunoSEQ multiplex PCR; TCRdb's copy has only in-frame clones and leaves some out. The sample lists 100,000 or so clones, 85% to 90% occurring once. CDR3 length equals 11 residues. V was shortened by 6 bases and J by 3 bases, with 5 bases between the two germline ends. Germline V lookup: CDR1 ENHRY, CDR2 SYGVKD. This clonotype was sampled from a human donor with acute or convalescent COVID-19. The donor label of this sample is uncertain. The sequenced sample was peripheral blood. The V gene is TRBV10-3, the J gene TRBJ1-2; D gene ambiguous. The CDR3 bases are TGTGCCATCAGGGCAGACTATGGCTACACCTTC. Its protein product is CAIRADYGYTF.